Listed below are T cell receptor beta chains from one sample, sequenced in a study of cytomegalovirus exposure and HLA in healthy donors. Profiled with immunoSEQ multiplex PCR; TCRdb holds only in-frame clones, not every one. The top ten clones hold 6% of a sample with approximately 220,000 clones, about 81% of them seen once. The sample taken for sequencing was PBMCs. Receptor source: a man aged 35 to 55 in good health and CMV-seropositive. Each CDR3 is given with its conserved first and last residue. D genes are given only for firm matches. Some rows have no size entry. The others give once, few or many, or a class for an expanded clone.

TRBV6-1,TRBJ1-1,-,-,TGTGCCAGCAACCGACCGGACATATCGAACACTGAAGCTTTCTTT,CASNRPDISNTEAFF
TRBV27,TRBJ1-1,TRBD1,-,TGTGCCAGCAGTTTCCGTAACGACAGGGGAGTAATCGTGGGCACTGAAGCTTTCTTT,CASSFRNDRGVIVGTEAFF
TRBV6-5,TRBJ2-5,-,-,TGTGCCAGCAGTTACGAGGCCCGGGAGACCCAGTACTTC,CASSYEARETQYF
TRBV21-1,TRBJ2-1,-,-,TGTGCCAGCAGCAAAGAGTCGGCGGGCTACCCCTACAATGAGCAGTTCTTC,CASSKESAGYPYNEQFF
TRBV28,TRBJ1-2,TRBD1,-,TGTGCCAGCAGATCCGGGACAGGGGCCTATGGCTACACCTTC,CASRSGTGAYGYTF
TRBV21-1,TRBJ2-3,-,few,TGTGCCAGCAGCAAAGTCGGGCGGGGGCGGTGGACGCAGTATTTT,CASSKVGRGRWTQYF
TRBV7-6,TRBJ2-6,TRBD2,once,TGTGCCAGCTCCGGGGGGACTTCTGGGGCCAACGTCCTGACTTTC,CASSGGTSGANVLTF
TRBV5-1,TRBJ2-5,TRBD1,-,TGCGCCAGCAGCATCACAGGGGGCTTCCAAGAGACCCAGTACTTC,CASSITGGFQETQYF
TRBV6-5,TRBJ1-5,-,few,TGTGCCAGCAGTTACTCAGAACGGAGCAATCAGCCCCAGCATTTT,CASSYSERSNQPQHF
TRBV5-1,TRBJ1-1,TRBD1,-,TGCGCCAGCAGCTTGGACGGACAGGGAGGCACTGAAGCTTTCTTT,CASSLDGQGGTEAFF
TRBV28,TRBJ1-1,-,-,TGTGCCAGCAGTTTGGGACACCCCACGGGCACTGAAGCTTTCTTT,CASSLGHPTGTEAFF
TRBV27,TRBJ2-3,-,-,TGTGCCAGCAGAACACTAGGAATTGAGACAGATACGCAGTATTTT,CASRTLGIETDTQYF
TRBV10-2,TRBJ2-5,TRBD2,-,TGCGCCAGCAAAGGTAGCGGGAGCGTAGAGACCCAGTACTTC,CASKGSGSVETQYF
TRBV6-6,TRBJ1-2,TRBD1,-,TGTGCCAGCAGTTACCCGGGACAGGGCAACTATGGCTACACCTTC,CASSYPGQGNYGYTF
TRBV15,TRBJ2-7,TRBD1,-,TGTGCCACCAGCAGTAACACAGGGGGCGTGCAGTACTTC,CATSSNTGGVQYF
TRBV10-3,TRBJ2-1,-,few,TGTGCCATCAGACCCTCGGACAGTTATATCGGGAAGGTGGAGCAGTTCTTC,CAIRPSDSYIGKVEQFF
TRBV7-6,TRBJ2-7,TRBD2,-,TGTGCCAGCAGCGACATGCGGGGGGGGTCCTCCTACGAGCAGTACTTC,CASSDMRGGSSYEQYF
TRBV6-6,TRBJ1-4,-,few,TGTGCCAGCAGCGCGGGGCAGGGAAATGAAAAACTGTTTTTT,CASSAGQGNEKLFF
TRBV10-1,TRBJ2-5,-,-,TGCGCCAGCTCAGGGACACCTCAAGAGACCCAGTACTTC,CASSGTPQETQYF
TRBV15,TRBJ2-4,-,-,TGTGCCACCAGCAGAGTGGGGGGAGCCAAAAACATTCAGTACTTC,CATSRVGGAKNIQYF
TRBV4-2,TRBJ1-1,-,-,TGTGCCAGCAGCCAGGGGGGATGTGAAGCTTTCTTT,CASSQGGCEAFF
TRBV2,TRBJ2-2,-,-,TGTGCCAGCAGGGGACTGAACACCGGGGAGCTGTTTTTT,CASRGLNTGELFF
TRBV29-1,TRBJ2-7,TRBD2,-,TGCAGCGTTGCGGCACCGGGACTAGCGGGCCTCTCCTACGAGCAGTACTTC,CSVAAPGLAGLSYEQYF
TRBV7-6,TRBJ1-1,-,-,TGTGCCAGCAGCTTAATGGAGGGCGTGAACACTGAAGCTTTCTTT,CASSLMEGVNTEAFF
TRBV23-1,TRBJ1-5,-,-,TGCGCCAGCAGTCAATCCTTTTGGGAGAAGCGAGATTATAGCAATCAGCCCCAGCATTTT,CASSQSFWEKRDYSNQPQHF
TRBV2,TRBJ1-1,TRBD1,-,TGTGCCAGCAGACCGGACAGGCTAGGATTCACTGAAGCTTTCTTT,CASRPDRLGFTEAFF
TRBV6-5,TRBJ2-1,-,-,TGTGCCAGCAGTTACTCCCTGGGGAGGGGGTACGATGAGCAGTTCTTC,CASSYSLGRGYDEQFF
TRBV5-4,TRBJ2-5,TRBD2,few,TGTGCCAGCAGCCCGACTAGCGGGAGAGAAGAGACCCAGTACTTC,CASSPTSGREETQYF
TRBV9,TRBJ2-7,-,-,TGTGCCAGCAGCTCCACTCCGGGGGACTACGAGCAGTACTTC,CASSSTPGDYEQYF
TRBV5-5,TRBJ1-1,TRBD1,-,TGTGCCAGCAGCCCGGACAGGGGCACTGAAGCTTTCTTT,CASSPDRGTEAFF
TRBV7-9,TRBJ2-7,-,-,TGTGCCAGCAGCCCCCCGGCCCTCGGGTTGGAGCAGTACTTC,CASSPPALGLEQYF
TRBV29-1,TRBJ1-2,TRBD1,once,TGCAGCGTTACAGGGGGCGCGGACTATGGCTACACCTTC,CSVTGGADYGYTF
TRBV4-1,TRBJ1-2,TRBD1,-,TGCGCCAGCAGCCAAGACGGGACAGGGTCTGGCTATGGCTACACCTTC,CASSQDGTGSGYGYTF
TRBV7-6,TRBJ1-1,-,-,TGTGCCAGCAGCACTCGAGTTGCAATGAACACTGAAGCTTTCTTT,CASSTRVAMNTEAFF
TRBV5-4,TRBJ2-3,-,once,TGTGCCAGCAGCCTACCAACAGGGCAAAGCACAGATACGCAGTATTTT,CASSLPTGQSTDTQYF
TRBV2,TRBJ1-2,-,-,TGTGCCAGCAGTGACACCGCGGGGAGGGGGGATGGCTACACCTTC,CASSDTAGRGDGYTF
TRBV11-3,TRBJ1-2,-,-,TGTGCCAGCAGCCACGAGGGAAATCGCGGCTACACCTTC,CASSHEGNRGYTF
TRBV6-5,TRBJ1-1,TRBD1,-,TGTGCCAGCAGTTTCCAGGGGGCCAACACTGAAGCTTTCTTT,CASSFQGANTEAFF
TRBV19,TRBJ2-7,-,-,TGTGCCAGTAGTATTCACCCCAGGGGTTACTCCTACGAGCAGTACTTC,CASSIHPRGYSYEQYF
TRBV4-1,TRBJ1-1,-,-,TGCGCCAGCAGCCAAATAGTAATGAACACTGAAGCTTTCTTT,CASSQIVMNTEAFF
TRBV27,TRBJ1-5,TRBD1,-,TGTGCCAGCAGGCCACAGGGGGCCCGGGAGCCCCAGCATTTT,CASRPQGAREPQHF
TRBV7-7,TRBJ2-1,-,-,TGTGCCAGCAGCTCCCTTAGCGGAGGAGGCGATGAGCAGTTCTTC,CASSSLSGGGDEQFF
TRBV27,TRBJ2-1,TRBD2,-,TGTGCCAGCAGTAGACTAGCGGGTCGCTCCTACAATGAGCAGTTCTTC,CASSRLAGRSYNEQFF
TRBV7-9,TRBJ2-1,TRBD1,-,TGTGCCAGCAGCCCGACAGGGGTGGACTACAATGAGCAGTTCTTC,CASSPTGVDYNEQFF
TRBV4-1,TRBJ2-3,-,-,TGCGCCAGCAGCCGACACCTAGCGACGGGCACAGATACGCAGTATTTT,CASSRHLATGTDTQYF
TRBV7-2,TRBJ1-2,-,-,TGTGCCAGCAGCACTATCAGGGGAACAGGGCGGAACTATGGCTACACCTTC,CASSTIRGTGRNYGYTF
TRBV29-1,TRBJ1-2,-,-,TGCAGCGTTGCCGCACAGGGTGACTCTGGCTACACCTTC,CSVAAQGDSGYTF
TRBV11-2,TRBJ1-2,-,-,TGTGCCAGCAGCTTAGGTGGCGGCGGCTTCGGCGGCTACACCTTC,CASSLGGGGFGGYTF
TRBV18,TRBJ2-5,TRBD2,-,TGTGCCAGCTCACCGGGACTAGCGGAAACCCAGTACTTC,CASSPGLAETQYF
TRBV19,TRBJ1-2,-,-,TGTGCCAGTATCCTGGGGGCGGACAACTATGGCTACACCTTC,CASILGADNYGYTF
TRBV15,TRBJ2-1,TRBD2,-,TGTGCCACCAGCAGTCGGACTAGCGGGCACAATGAGCAGTTCTTC,CATSSRTSGHNEQFF
TRBV10-3,TRBJ2-1,TRBD2,-,TGTGCCATCAGCCCCGGACTAGCGGGATTCTTTGGCGATGAGCAGTTCTTC,CAISPGLAGFFGDEQFF
TRBV12-5,TRBJ2-2,-,few,TGTGCTAGTGGTCCGGGGGACTTGATAACCGGGGAGCTGTTTTTT,CASGPGDLITGELFF
TRBV9,TRBJ1-1,TRBD1,many,TGTGCCAGCAGCGTAGTGGGACAGGGTCACACTGAAGCTTTCTTT,CASSVVGQGHTEAFF
TRBV6-1,TRBJ1-1,-,-,TGTGCCAGCAGGAGACAAGGTGAAGCTTTCTTT,CASRRQGEAFF